This entry concerns a single T cell receptor (beta chain). In the authors' workflow: Counts of nucleated cells, estimated from reference gene primer amplification, were obtained. Data came from immunoSEQ multiplex PCR; TCRdb stores just in-frame clones and leaves some out. The V and J calls and clone size were taken over from that table, and D and trimming were inferred from the DNA. The data hold about 180,000 clones, with approximately 83% observed a single time. Trimming stripped 3 bases from V and 7 bases from J, with 16 bases between. The CDR3 sequence is 14 residues long. The V gene's germline CDR1 is ENHRY and CDR2 SYGVKD. This sample is drawn from a study of blood T cell repertoires in COVID-19. Study background: Samples taken during acute and convalescent COVID-19 were collected in the United States, Italy and Spain. T cells, B-cell-depleted T cells, or PBMCs supplied cDNA or gDNA.

This sequence was found in a man aged 50 to 59 with active or convalescent COVID-19. This chain joins TRBV10-3 and TRBJ2-7, with D tentatively TRBD1 (6 bases). The sequenced sample was peripheral blood. CDR3 in amino acids: CAISDRTAAREQYF. As DNA, the CDR3 is TGTGCCATCAGTGATAGGACAGCCGCTCGGGAGCAGTACTTC.